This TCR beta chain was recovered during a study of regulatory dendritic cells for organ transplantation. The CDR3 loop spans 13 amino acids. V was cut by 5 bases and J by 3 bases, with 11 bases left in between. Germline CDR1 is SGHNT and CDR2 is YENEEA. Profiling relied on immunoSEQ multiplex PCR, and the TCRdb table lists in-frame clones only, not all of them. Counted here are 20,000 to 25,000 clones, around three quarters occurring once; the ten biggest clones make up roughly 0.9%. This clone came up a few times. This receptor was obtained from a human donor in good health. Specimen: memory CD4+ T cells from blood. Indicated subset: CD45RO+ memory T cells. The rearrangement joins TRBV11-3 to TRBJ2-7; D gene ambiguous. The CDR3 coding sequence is TGTGCCAGCAGCCCCTATTCTGACTACGAGCAGTACTTC. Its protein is CASSPYSDYEQYF. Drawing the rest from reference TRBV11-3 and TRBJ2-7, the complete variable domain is EAGVVQSPRYKIIEKKQPVAFWCNPISGHNTLYWYLQNLGQGPELLIRYENEEAVDDSQLPKDRFSAERLKGVDSTLKIQPAELGDSAVYLCASSPYSDYEQYFGPGTRLTVT.